This T cell receptor beta chain was captured in a study of OX40 agonist ivuxolimab in advanced cancers. Study-level background: Ivuxolimab doses were 0.01, 0.1, 0.3, 1.5, 3 or 10 mg/kg every 2 weeks. Treatment received earlier with anti-PD-1, anti-PD-L1 or anti-CTLA-4 agents was allowed, and approximately 40% had some. The study reported partial responses in three patients: one hepatocellular carcinoma, two cutaneous melanoma.

Assay used: immunoSEQ multiplex PCR; TCRdb lists only in-frame clones, some missing. The table lists about 66,000 clones, 80% to 85% of them singletons. As regards this clone: Its antigen is undetermined.

Regarding the study as a whole: The CD4+ and CD8+ T cells in the blood had expanded clonally by week 6 at 0.1 to 3.0 mg/kg.

Germline loops: CDR1 SEHNR, CDR2 FQNEAQ (reference sequence). V lost 5 bases to trimming and J lost 4 bases; unmatched junction nucleotides: 7. The CDR3 totals 14 residues. V gene TRBV7-9 combines with J gene TRBJ2-5; 7 positions agree with TRBD2. The sequencing used CD4+ or CD8+ T cells sorted from blood, collected in a trial of the OX40 agonist ivuxolimab. This TCR was recovered from an adult with an advanced solid tumor such as melanoma, head and neck, liver or kidney cancer. In DNA, the CDR3 is TGTGCCAGCAGCCGAGGGAGGGAAAGAGAGACCCAGTACTTC. Its translation: CASSRGRERETQYF. Based on the CDR3 plus reference TRBV7-9 and TRBJ2-5, the full variable domain is DTGVSQNPRHKITKRGQNVTFRCDPISEHNRLYWYRQTLGQGPEFLTYFQNEAQLEKSRLLSDRFSAERPKGSFSTLEIQRTEQGDSAMYLCASSRGRERETQYFGPGTRLLVL.